Below are 19 T cell receptor beta chains sequenced from a single sample in a study of cytomegalovirus exposure and HLA in healthy donors. Some clones are missing from TCRdb's copy, which holds only in-frame ones; the method was immunoSEQ multiplex PCR. Counted here are around 350,000 clones, 86% occurring once; the ten biggest clones make up about 0.8%. The sequencing input was PBMCs. The receptors originated from a woman younger than 30 in good health and CMV-seronegative.

Concerning this clone itself: Other DNA sequences in the same sample also yield this CDR3. The gene calls are TRBV7-9 and TRBJ2-7; 9 nucleotides agree with TRBD1. Germline CDR1 SEHNR, CDR2 FQNEAQ (reference sequence). The CDR3 consists of 15 residues. With 1 base clipped from V and 2 bases from J, the junction kept 3 bases outside the gene matches. The CDR3 protein is CASSLGGTGTYEQYF. The CDR3 DNA is TGTGCCAGCAGCTTAGGTGGGACAGGGACCTACGAGCAGTACTTC.

The V and J genes are TRBV10-1 and TRBJ2-3; D unclear. The V gene lost 3 bases and the J gene lost 4 bases, with 11 bases spanning the gap. The CDR3 totals 14 residues. The germline gives CDR1 WNHNN, CDR2 SYGVQD (reference sequence). The CDR3 region is CASSDPPGSDTQYF. The CDR3 DNA is TGCGCCAGCAGTGACCCACCCGGGTCAGATACGCAGTATTTT.

The V gene is TRBV28, the J gene TRBJ1-5; D may be TRBD1 (5 bases). This CDR3 has 12 amino acids. V was clipped by 2 bases and J by 11 bases, with 10 bases between them. The germline CDR1 and CDR2 sequences are MDHEN and SYDVKM. The CDR3 spells CASSLKGVSQHF. Here the CDR3 DNA reads TGTGCCAGCAGTTTAAAAGGGGTGTCCCAGCATTTT. Variable domain in full (rest from reference TRBV28 and TRBJ1-5): DVKVTQSSRYLVKRTGEKVFLECVQDMDHENMFWYRQDPGLGLRLIYFSYDVKMKEKGDIPEGYSVSREKKERFSLILESASTNQTSMYLCASSLKGVSQHFGDGTRLSIL.

The rearrangement joins TRBV7-6 to TRBJ1-3; the D gene is possibly TRBD1 (6 bases). With 3 bases removed from V and 1 base from J, the gap between germline ends came to 13 bases. Germline V gene data show CDR1 as SGHVS and CDR2 as FNYEAQ. The CDR3 totals 16 residues. The CDR3 DNA follows: TGTGCCAGCAGCTTTGGGGGCGGTGTTTCTGGAAACACCATATATTTT. Translating it yields CASSFGGGVSGNTIYF. The variable domain in full, completed from reference TRBV7-6 and TRBJ1-3, reads GAGVSQSPRYKVTKRGQDVALRCDPISGHVSLYWYRQALGQGPEFLTYFNYEAQQDKSGLPNDRFSAERPEGSISTLTIQRTEQRDSAMYRCASSFGGGVSGNTIYFGEGSWLTVV.

The chain uses TRBV28 and TRBJ2-7, with 9 bases matching TRBD2. Germline trimming cut 5 bases from V and 4 bases from J; bases unmatched to any gene: 12. The germline V gene has CDR1 MDHEN and CDR2 SYDVKM. The CDR3 spans 16 residues. Here the CDR3 DNA reads TGTGCCAGCAGTCCCCCGCGTAGCGGGGGCGTTTACGAGCAGTACTTC. Translating gives CASSPPRSGGVYEQYF.

The rearrangement links TRBV4-1 to TRBJ1-1, with D perhaps TRBD1 (6 bases). Trimming pared 3 bases from V and 1 base from J, leaving 18 bases between. The CDR3 is 17 residues long. Germline V lookup: CDR1 MGHRA, CDR2 YSYEKL. Here the CDR3 reads CASSQGDRNPPNTEAFF. CDR3 nucleotide sequence: TGCGCCAGCAGCCAGGGTGACAGGAACCCACCGAACACTGAAGCTTTCTTT.

The chain links TRBV5-4 to TRBJ2-5, with 12 nucleotides matching TRBD2. Germline V gene lookup returns CDR1 SGHNT and CDR2 YYREEE (reference sequence). The CDR3 consists of 16 residues. After removal of 4 bases from V and 1 base from J, the junction contained 5 bases not matched to a gene. CDR3 in amino acids: CASSKTSGRGQETQYF. CDR3 nucleotides: TGTGCCAGCAGCAAGACTAGCGGGAGAGGCCAAGAGACCCAGTACTTC. Full variable domain (rest looked up from reference TRBV5-4 and TRBJ2-5): ETGVTQSPTHLIKTRGQQVTLRCSSQSGHNTVSWYQQALGQGPQFIFQYYREEENGRGNFPPRFSGLQFPNYSSELNVNALELDDSALYLCASSKTSGRGQETQYFGPGTRLLVL.

V and J are TRBV18 and TRBJ1-2; maybe TRBD1 (5 bases). The V gene lost 1 base and the J gene lost 4 bases, with 10 bases spanning the gap. Germline loops: CDR1 KGHSH, CDR2 LQKENI. This CDR3 is 14 amino acids long. CDR3 nucleotide sequence: TGTGCCAGCTCACCACATGCAGGGTCCTATGGCTACACCTTC. It codes for CASSPHAGSYGYTF.

V usage is TRBV13 and J usage is TRBJ2-1, with D perhaps matching TRBD2 (5 bases). V lost 4 bases, J lost 0 bases, and 13 bases lay in between. The CDR3 is 16 amino acids. From germline, CDR1 is PRHDT and CDR2 FYEKMQ (reference sequence). CDR3 in amino acids: CASSSEGRLSYNEQFF. CDR3 bases: TGTGCCAGCAGCTCCGAGGGTAGACTCTCCTACAATGAGCAGTTCTTC.

Regarding this clone: Other DNA sequences in the same sample also yield this CDR3. The chain joins TRBV27 to TRBJ2-7; 7 bases map to TRBD1. The CDR3 runs to 13 residues. V lost 6 bases and J lost 3; bases outside the gene matches: 5. Germline values: CDR1 MNHEY, CDR2 SMNVEV (reference sequence). The CDR3 DNA reads TGTGCCAGCAGCCTCCGGACAGGCTACGAGCAGTACTTC. Translated: CASSLRTGYEQYF.

V and J are TRBV5-4 and TRBJ2-2; possibly TRBD1 for D (6 bases). Looked up from germline, CDR1 is SGHNT and CDR2 is YYREEE (reference sequence). This CDR3 comprises 12 residues. Between the trimmed V and J ends, which lost 5 bases and 6 bases, there was a span of 8 bases. CDR3 DNA: TGTGCCAGCAGGCAGGGGCCCGGGGAGCTGTTTTTT. This sequence encodes CASRQGPGELFF.

V is TRBV7-2 and J is TRBJ2-7; the match to TRBD1 covers 8 bases. The CDR3 length is 18 residues. Unmatched junction bases numbered 15, after V lost 5 bases and J lost 0 bases. Germline CDR1 SGHTA, CDR2 FQGNSA. The CDR3 bases are TGTGCCAGCAGCCCCGTAATACGCCGGGACAGGACCTCCTACGAGCAGTACTTC. Amino acid sequence: CASSPVIRRDRTSYEQYF.

V gene TRBV5-1 combines with J gene TRBJ2-1, with 13 bases matching TRBD2. This CDR3 has 16 amino acids. The J segment lost 9 bases and the V segment lost 0 bases, leaving 6 bases of the junction unmatched. Germline CDR1 SGHRS, CDR2 YFSETQ. CDR3 region: CASSLAGTSGVGEQFF. The CDR3 bases are TGCGCCAGCAGCTTGGCCGGGACTAGCGGGGTCGGTGAGCAGTTCTTC.

The rearrangement joins TRBV2 to TRBJ1-1, with a tentative D call TRBD1 (6 bases). Trimming shortened V by 8 bases and J by 0 bases, and 16 bases separated the two germline ends. Looked up from germline, CDR1 is SNHLY and CDR2 is FYNNEI. The CDR3 totals 15 residues. Written as DNA, the CDR3 is TGTGCCAGCGGTGGGAACAGGGCAATGAACACTGAAGCTTTCTTT. Translating it yields CASGGNRAMNTEAFF.

The chain joins TRBV6-1 to TRBJ1-4, with D maybe TRBD1 (5 bases). Germline lookup yields CDR1 MNHNS and CDR2 SASEGT. Trimming left V 3 bases short and J 2 bases short, with 7 bases between. The CDR3 is made up of 14 amino acids. In DNA form, the CDR3 reads TGTGCCAGCAGTGATCGGGGGACTAATGAAAAACTGTTTTTT. Amino acid sequence: CASSDRGTNEKLFF.

The chain links TRBV7-3 to TRBJ2-1; 12 bases line up with TRBD2. This CDR3 has 15 residues. The germline CDR1 and CDR2 sequences are SGHTA and FQGTGA. J lost 4 bases, V lost 3 bases, and 1 base had no gene match. CDR3: CASSFGLAGYNEQFF. CDR3 nucleotides: TGTGCCAGCAGCTTCGGACTAGCGGGGTACAATGAGCAGTTCTTC.

The V and J genes are TRBV7-9 and TRBJ2-2, with D possibly TRBD2 on 5 matching bases. Per the germline V gene, CDR1 is SEHNR and CDR2 is FQNEAQ (reference sequence). The CDR3 runs to 16 residues. V was clipped by 2 bases and J by 1 base, with 11 bases between them. Written as DNA, the CDR3 is TGTGCCAGCAGCTTAATGAGGGTTGGGAACACCGGGGAGCTGTTTTTT. This sequence encodes CASSLMRVGNTGELFF.

The chain combines TRBV28 with TRBJ1-1; 7 bases align to TRBD1. The CDR3 extends over 17 amino acids. CDR1 MDHEN and CDR2 SYDVKM come from the germline V gene. V lost 4 bases and J lost 1; bases outside the gene matches: 12. In DNA form, the CDR3 reads TGTGCCAGCAGTTCCGGGACAGCTGGAGAAAGGAACACTGAAGCTTTCTTT. This encodes CASSSGTAGERNTEAFF. The variable domain in full, with the rest retrieved from reference TRBV28 and TRBJ1-1, is DVKVTQSSRYLVKRTGEKVFLECVQDMDHENMFWYRQDPGLGLRLIYFSYDVKMKEKGDIPEGYSVSREKKERFSLILESASTNQTSMYLCASSSGTAGERNTEAFFGQGTRLTVV.

Written as DNA, the CDR3 is TGTGCCAGCAGATTAGCGGGGGGGTCCTACAATGAGCAGTTCTTC. Protein sequence: CASRLAGGSYNEQFF. The J gene is TRBJ2-1, the V gene TRBV6-5; 11 nucleotides match TRBD2. Trimming cost V 6 bases and J 1 base; bases outside gene matches: 2. The CDR3 consists of 15 residues. The V gene's germline CDR1 is MNHEY and CDR2 SVGAGI.